The rows below give T cell receptor beta chains drawn from one sample of a study of blood T cell repertoires in COVID-19. Data came from immunoSEQ multiplex PCR; TCRdb stores just in-frame clones and leaves some out. The sample has fewer than 350,000 clones, 87% seen once. Sequencing was done on a sample of PBMCs or T cells enriched from blood (not recorded which). These receptors all come from a woman aged 40 to 50 who had recovered from COVID-19. CDR3s include the opening cysteine and the closing phenylalanine or tryptophan. D genes are given only for firm matches. The size entry is marked missing in some rows and otherwise reads once, few, many or a size class.

j_call: TRBJ1-2; d_call: TRBD1; clone_size: -; v_call: TRBV25-1; cdr3_nt: TGTGCCAGCAGTGAATTCGGGACAGGGGGCTACTATGGCTACACCTTC; cdr3_aa: CASSEFGTGGYYGYTF
j_call: TRBJ1-4; d_call: TRBD1; clone_size: once; v_call: TRBV10-2; cdr3_nt: TGCGCCAGCAGGGACAGGGAGACAACTAATGAAAAACTGTTTTTT; cdr3_aa: CASRDRETTNEKLFF
j_call: TRBJ2-1; d_call: -; clone_size: -; v_call: TRBV15; cdr3_nt: TGTGCCACCAGCTTCCGAGGGCGGGTAGAGCAGTTCTTC; cdr3_aa: CATSFRGRVEQFF
j_call: TRBJ1-6; d_call: TRBD1; clone_size: few; v_call: TRBV4-3; cdr3_nt: TGCGCCAGCAGCCGTGACCGGGACAGGGGTAATTCACCCCTCCACTTT; cdr3_aa: CASSRDRDRGNSPLHF
j_call: TRBJ1-4; d_call: -; clone_size: few; v_call: TRBV18; cdr3_nt: TGTGCCAGCTCCCCGGGACATCAAGAAAAACTGTTTTTT; cdr3_aa: CASSPGHQEKLFF
j_call: TRBJ1-3; d_call: -; clone_size: -; v_call: TRBV18; cdr3_nt: TGTGCCAGCTCACCATCCAACTCTCCAGGAAACACCATATATTTT; cdr3_aa: CASSPSNSPGNTIYF
j_call: TRBJ2-7; d_call: -; clone_size: -; v_call: TRBV30; cdr3_nt: TGTGCCTGGAGTGGTCGGCTAGCGACACACTACGAGCAGTACTTC; cdr3_aa: CAWSGRLATHYEQYF
j_call: TRBJ2-6; d_call: TRBD2; clone_size: -; v_call: TRBV4-3; cdr3_nt: TGCGCCAGCAGCCAAGTTTGGACTAGCGGGAACTCTGGGGCCAACGTCCTGACTTTC; cdr3_aa: CASSQVWTSGNSGANVLTF
j_call: TRBJ1-2; d_call: -; clone_size: -; v_call: TRBV6-5; cdr3_nt: TGTGCCAGCAGTCCCGGGGGAGACTATGGCTACACCTTC; cdr3_aa: CASSPGGDYGYTF
j_call: TRBJ2-1; d_call: TRBD2; clone_size: -; v_call: TRBV6-4; cdr3_nt: TGTGCCAGCAGTGAAGGACTAGCGGGTCACAATGAGCAGTTCTTC; cdr3_aa: CASSEGLAGHNEQFF
j_call: TRBJ2-1; d_call: -; clone_size: -; v_call: TRBV28; cdr3_nt: TGTGCCAGCAGGGACGGAAATGGGGCCCTCTACAATGAGCAGTTCTTC; cdr3_aa: CASRDGNGALYNEQFF
j_call: TRBJ1-1; d_call: -; clone_size: -; v_call: TRBV4-2; cdr3_nt: TGTGCCAGCAGCCATGGGGGGGCGGCTCCGGAAGCTTTCTTT; cdr3_aa: CASSHGGAAPEAFF
j_call: TRBJ2-7; d_call: TRBD1; clone_size: -; v_call: TRBV5-8; cdr3_nt: TGTGCCAGCAGAACATCCGGGACAGCCTACGAGCAGTACTTC; cdr3_aa: CASRTSGTAYEQYF
j_call: TRBJ1-4; d_call: TRBD1; clone_size: -; v_call: TRBV27; cdr3_nt: TGTGCCAGCAGTCTGAAACAGGGGGCGGGTAATGAAAAACTGTTTTTT; cdr3_aa: CASSLKQGAGNEKLFF
j_call: TRBJ1-4; d_call: TRBD1; clone_size: -; v_call: TRBV7-2; cdr3_nt: TGTGCCAGCAGCCTGCTGACAGGGTTAAATGAAAAACTGTTTTTT; cdr3_aa: CASSLLTGLNEKLFF
j_call: TRBJ1-2; d_call: -; clone_size: -; v_call: TRBV5-1; cdr3_nt: TGCGCCAGCAGCTCTGGACGGGAAAGCCATGGCTACACCTTC; cdr3_aa: CASSSGRESHGYTF
j_call: TRBJ2-1; d_call: -; clone_size: -; v_call: TRBV23-1; cdr3_nt: TGCGCCAGCAGGGAGGGGCATAGAGGAAATGAGCAGTTCTTC; cdr3_aa: CASREGHRGNEQFF
j_call: TRBJ2-1; d_call: -; clone_size: once; v_call: TRBV18; cdr3_nt: TGTGCCAGCCAGGGACAATCCTACAATGAGCAGTTCTTC; cdr3_aa: CASQGQSYNEQFF
j_call: TRBJ2-7; d_call: -; clone_size: -; v_call: TRBV28; cdr3_nt: TGTGCCAGCAGCCCGCGGGGAGGGGGAACCTACGAGCAGTACTTC; cdr3_aa: CASSPRGGGTYEQYF
j_call: TRBJ2-6; d_call: -; clone_size: -; v_call: TRBV11-1; cdr3_nt: TGTGCCAGCAGCCGGGGAGCTGGGGCCAACGTCCTGACTTTC; cdr3_aa: CASSRGAGANVLTF
j_call: TRBJ2-1; d_call: -; clone_size: -; v_call: TRBV4-3; cdr3_nt: TGCGCCAGCAGCCAAGGAGTAGACGCCGGACAGAGAATCAATGAGCAGTTCTTC; cdr3_aa: CASSQGVDAGQRINEQFF
j_call: TRBJ1-1; d_call: -; clone_size: -; v_call: TRBV29-1; cdr3_nt: TGCAGCGTATCCAAAGACAACAGGGTGATTGAAGCTTTCTTT; cdr3_aa: CSVSKDNRVIEAFF
j_call: TRBJ1-1; d_call: -; clone_size: -; v_call: TRBV24-1; cdr3_nt: TGTGCCACCAGTGATATGTCCGACAGGCCGAGCATGATGAACACTGAAGCTTTCTTT; cdr3_aa: CATSDMSDRPSMMNTEAFF
j_call: TRBJ1-1; d_call: -; clone_size: once; v_call: TRBV6-2/TRBV6-3; cdr3_nt: TGTGCCAGCAGTTATTCGGGGAGGAACACTGAAGCTTTCTTT; cdr3_aa: CASSYSGRNTEAFF
j_call: TRBJ2-7; d_call: -; clone_size: -; v_call: TRBV3-1/TRBV3-2; cdr3_nt: TGTGCCAGCAGCCAAGGGACAGTTATCGAGCAGTACTTC; cdr3_aa: CASSQGTVIEQYF
j_call: TRBJ2-1; d_call: TRBD2; clone_size: -; v_call: TRBV6-5; cdr3_nt: TGTGCCAGCAGTTGGGGCGGGAGGGGAAACAATGAGCAGTTCTTC; cdr3_aa: CASSWGGRGNNEQFF
j_call: TRBJ1-1; d_call: TRBD1; clone_size: -; v_call: TRBV15; cdr3_nt: TGTGCCACCAGCAGAGACCCCGGACAGGGGGATGAAGCTTTCTTT; cdr3_aa: CATSRDPGQGDEAFF
j_call: TRBJ2-7; d_call: TRBD1; clone_size: once; v_call: TRBV4-1; cdr3_nt: TGCGCCAGCAGCCAGGCCCCGGGACAGGGTATCTACGAGCAGTACTTC; cdr3_aa: CASSQAPGQGIYEQYF
j_call: TRBJ2-5; d_call: TRBD1; clone_size: -; v_call: TRBV28; cdr3_nt: TGTGCCAGCAGTTTTCGCCCGATCTGGACAGGGGATAAGACCCAGTACTTC; cdr3_aa: CASSFRPIWTGDKTQYF
j_call: TRBJ1-4; d_call: TRBD1; clone_size: -; v_call: TRBV4-3; cdr3_nt: TGCGCCAGCAGCCAATGGGGACAGGGGGCCCCTAATGAAAAACTGTTTTTT; cdr3_aa: CASSQWGQGAPNEKLFF
j_call: TRBJ2-7; d_call: -; clone_size: -; v_call: TRBV5-4; cdr3_nt: TGTGCCAGCAGCTTCGAGGCGGGTGGGAGTAGAGAGCAGTACTTC; cdr3_aa: CASSFEAGGSREQYF
j_call: TRBJ2-7; d_call: -; clone_size: -; v_call: TRBV2; cdr3_nt: TGTGCCAGCGATGGCGGCAGGGAATACGAGCAGTACTTC; cdr3_aa: CASDGGREYEQYF
j_call: TRBJ1-2; d_call: TRBD1; clone_size: -; v_call: TRBV28; cdr3_nt: TGTGCCAGCAGTATTTCAGGGGGCCCACCCTATGGCTACACCTTC; cdr3_aa: CASSISGGPPYGYTF
j_call: TRBJ2-1; d_call: TRBD2; clone_size: -; v_call: TRBV19; cdr3_nt: TGTGCCACCTCCCGACTAGCGGGAGACAATGAGCAGTTCTTC; cdr3_aa: CATSRLAGDNEQFF
j_call: TRBJ1-1; d_call: -; clone_size: -; v_call: TRBV4-1; cdr3_nt: TGCGCCAGCAGCCAATCCCAGGGTGTATTCACTGAAGCTTTCTTT; cdr3_aa: CASSQSQGVFTEAFF
j_call: TRBJ1-5; d_call: TRBD1; clone_size: -; v_call: TRBV4-2; cdr3_nt: TGTGCCAGCAGCCAACGGACAGGGGAGGATCAGCCCCAGCATTTT; cdr3_aa: CASSQRTGEDQPQHF
j_call: TRBJ2-7; d_call: TRBD2; clone_size: -; v_call: TRBV5-1; cdr3_nt: TGCGCCAGCAGCTTGGAAGGGACTACCTACGAGCAGTACTTC; cdr3_aa: CASSLEGTTYEQYF
j_call: TRBJ1-1; d_call: TRBD1; clone_size: -; v_call: TRBV14; cdr3_nt: TGTGCCAGCAGCCAAGCTCCGGGACAGGGACAAATGAACACTGAAGCTTTCTTT; cdr3_aa: CASSQAPGQGQMNTEAFF
j_call: TRBJ1-1; d_call: -; clone_size: -; v_call: TRBV18; cdr3_nt: TGTGCCAGCTCGGCAGGGATCTCGAATGAAGCTTTCTTT; cdr3_aa: CASSAGISNEAFF
j_call: TRBJ2-1; d_call: TRBD2; clone_size: once; v_call: TRBV28; cdr3_nt: TGTGCCAGCAGTTTACTCGGGAGGGGGGAGCAGTTCTTC; cdr3_aa: CASSLLGRGEQFF
j_call: TRBJ2-2; d_call: -; clone_size: -; v_call: TRBV7-2; cdr3_nt: TGTGCCAGCAGCACGACAGTAACCGGGGAGCTGTTTTTT; cdr3_aa: CASSTTVTGELFF
j_call: TRBJ1-5; d_call: -; clone_size: -; v_call: TRBV4-1; cdr3_nt: TGCGCCAGCAGCCTGAGACAGAATAGCAATCAGCCCCAGCATTTT; cdr3_aa: CASSLRQNSNQPQHF
j_call: TRBJ1-4; d_call: -; clone_size: -; v_call: TRBV28; cdr3_nt: TGTGCCAGCACCCTGAGCGAGGGAAAACTGTTTTTT; cdr3_aa: CASTLSEGKLFF
j_call: TRBJ1-2; d_call: -; clone_size: few; v_call: TRBV5-4; cdr3_nt: TGTGCCAGCAGCTTGGACCTTGGCTCCTCCTATGGCTACACCTTC; cdr3_aa: CASSLDLGSSYGYTF
j_call: TRBJ1-4; d_call: TRBD1; clone_size: -; v_call: TRBV4-1; cdr3_nt: TGCGCCAGCAGCCGAGCCGAAGGGGGCCTGAATGAAAAACTGTTTTTT; cdr3_aa: CASSRAEGGLNEKLFF
j_call: TRBJ2-3; d_call: -; clone_size: -; v_call: TRBV10-3; cdr3_nt: TGTGCCATCAGTGGGCTCGTAGCGGGCACAGATACGCAGTATTTT; cdr3_aa: CAISGLVAGTDTQYF
j_call: TRBJ2-1; d_call: -; clone_size: -; v_call: TRBV5-1; cdr3_nt: TGCGCCAGCAGCTTCCTCCGGCGGGATTTCAATGAGCAGTTCTTC; cdr3_aa: CASSFLRRDFNEQFF
j_call: TRBJ2-3; d_call: TRBD2; clone_size: -; v_call: TRBV2; cdr3_nt: TGTGCCAGCGACCGGGCGGGACTAGCGGGAGCGGGAGATACGCAGTATTTT; cdr3_aa: CASDRAGLAGAGDTQYF
j_call: TRBJ2-2; d_call: TRBD2; clone_size: -; v_call: TRBV7-3; cdr3_nt: TGTGCCAGCAGCTTACTGGCTAGCGGGAGGCGGATCACCGGGGAGCTGTTTTTT; cdr3_aa: CASSLLASGRRITGELFF
j_call: TRBJ1-4; d_call: -; clone_size: -; v_call: TRBV2; cdr3_nt: TGTGCCACCGCCCGGGACATAGCAACTAATGAAAAACTGTTTTTT; cdr3_aa: CATARDIATNEKLFF
j_call: TRBJ1-6; d_call: TRBD1; clone_size: -; v_call: TRBV18; cdr3_nt: TGTGCCAGCTCCCCCCTAGGACAGGGGGGATCGCCCCTCCACTTT; cdr3_aa: CASSPLGQGGSPLHF
j_call: TRBJ2-6; d_call: TRBD2; clone_size: -; v_call: TRBV24-1; cdr3_nt: TGTGCCACCAGCGGTTGGGGGGAGGGTGGGGCCAACGTCCTGACTTTC; cdr3_aa: CATSGWGEGGANVLTF